These 25 T cell receptor beta chains were all obtained from the same sample, sequenced in a study of T-cell reconstitution after alpha-beta-depleted transplantation in children. The TCRbeta library was prepared with unique molecular identifiers. TCRdb used MiXCR to reprocess the PCR reads, holding one entry per CDR3 protein. The sample holds about 370,000 distinct CDR3 sequences, around 21% seen once. This material consisted of PBMCs from the stem cell graft donor, taken from the stem cell graft. These receptors came from a human donor who donated a stem cell graft to a child with acute myeloid leukemia.

This clonotype was detected only a few times. V gene TRBV28 combines with J gene TRBJ2-2; D may be TRBD1 (5 bases). V was shortened by 2 bases and J by 0 bases, with 13 bases between the two germline ends. Germline V gene data show CDR1 as MDHEN and CDR2 as SYDVKM. The CDR3 is 17 amino acids. CDR3 DNA sequence: TGTGCCAGCAGTTTAAGGGGCCTTATCGCGAACACCGGGGAGCTGTTTTTT. This translates into CASSLRGLIANTGELFF.

This clonotype was recorded many times. This sequence joins TRBV5-1 and TRBJ2-2, with 9 bases aligning to TRBD2. The CDR3 contains 16 residues. The trim removed 5 bases at V and 4 bases at J, leaving 9 bases unmatched. From germline, CDR1 is SGHRS and CDR2 YFSETQ. This CDR3 is CASSRSLAGSTGELFF. The CDR3 DNA is TGCGCCAGCAGTCGATCTCTAGCGGGGTCCACCGGGGAGCTGTTTTTT.

This clonotype was seen a few times. This chain uses TRBV20-1 with TRBJ2-7, with 11 bases aligning to TRBD2. The germline gives CDR1 DFQATT, CDR2 SNEGSKA (reference sequence). This CDR3 has 16 residues. With 4 bases clipped from V and 2 bases from J, the junction kept 10 bases outside the gene matches. The CDR3 coding sequence is TGCAGTGCTAAAACGGGACTAGCGGTTCATCCCTACGAGCAGTACTTC. Translation: CSAKTGLAVHPYEQYF.

The chain combines TRBV12-3 or TRBV12-4 with TRBJ2-3; D gene unclear. V dropped 5 bases and J dropped 13 bases, with 16 bases sitting between them. The CDR3 length is 12 residues. CDR3 bases: TGTGCCAGCAGTCCGGGCCCCGTTCAGGAGTATTTT. Protein: CASSPGPVQEYF.

This clonotype came up a few times. The genes are TRBV7-2 and TRBJ2-3; TRBD2 is a possible D gene (5 bases). CDR3 length: 15 amino acids. The germline V gene encodes CDR1 SGHTA and CDR2 FQGNSA. The DNA of the CDR3 is TGTGCTTTCCCGCCTGGAGGTTGGGGAAGGGATACGCAGTATTTT. Translated: CAFPPGGWGRDTQYF.

The V call is TRBV29-1, the J call TRBJ1-1, with unresolved D. This CDR3 region has 12 residues. CDR1 and CDR2 (germline): SQVTM, ANQGSEA. With 4 bases removed from V and 6 bases from J, the gap between germline ends came to 12 bases. The CDR3, as DNA: TGCAGCGTTGGGCACCAGAAGGCTGAAGCTTTCTTT. The encoded protein is CSVGHQKAEAFF.

In its sample, this clonotype was seen many times. J is TRBJ2-5 and V is TRBV29-1, with D possibly called TRBD1 or TRBD2 (5 bases each). CDR3 length: 15 residues. Trimming stripped 0 bases from V and 0 bases from J, with 11 bases between. The germline V gene encodes CDR1 SQVTM and CDR2 ANQGSEA. The CDR3 loop is CSVEDSGRYQETQYF. The CDR3, as DNA: TGCAGCGTTGAAGATTCGGGACGGTACCAAGAGACCCAGTACTTC.

This clonotype was picked up a small number of times. The chain employs TRBV2 and TRBJ2-5; TRBD1 is a possible D gene (6 bases). The CDR3 sequence is 17 residues long. The V gene lost 5 bases and the J gene lost 1 base, with 20 bases spanning the gap. Germline loops: CDR1 SNHLY, CDR2 FYNNEI. The CDR3: CASSIPIMDSSQETQYF. CDR3 bases: TGTGCCAGCAGTATCCCAATCATGGACAGCTCCCAAGAGACCCAGTACTTC.

This clonotype was detected only a few times. The gene calls are TRBV11-2 and TRBJ2-7, with 9 bases matching TRBD1. CDR1 is SGHAT, CDR2 FQNNGV, per germline. The CDR3 runs to 13 residues. Trimming removed 5 bases from V and 6 bases from J; junction bases left unmatched: 5. CDR3 region: CASSVGQGSEQYF. The CDR3, as DNA: TGTGCCAGCAGCGTGGGACAGGGAAGCGAGCAGTACTTC.

The gene calls are TRBV20-1 and TRBJ2-1; D is uncertain. V lost 4 bases and J lost 7, with 5 bases in between. This CDR3 region has 10 residues. CDR1 DFQATT and CDR2 SNEGSKA come from the germline V gene (reference sequence). The CDR3 DNA sequence: TGCAGTGCTACAGCGAATGAGCAGTTCTTC. Its translation is CSATANEQFF.

The genes are TRBV4-3 and TRBJ2-5, with 11 bases aligning to TRBD2. The V gene's germline CDR1 is LGHNA and CDR2 YSLEER. This CDR3 has 18 amino acids. Germline trimming cut 0 bases from V and 3 bases from J; bases unmatched to any gene: 9. The chain's CDR3 is CASSQDPPGSGREETQYF. The CDR3 DNA is TGCGCCAGCAGCCAAGATCCCCCGGGTAGCGGGAGGGAAGAGACCCAGTACTTC.

This chain uses TRBV25-1 with TRBJ2-2; the D gene is possibly TRBD2 (6 bases). The CDR3 spans 15 residues. Trimming took off 4 bases at V and 4 bases at J, with 13 bases between the two ends. In germline, CDR1 is MGHDK, CDR2 SYGVNS. Here the CDR3 reads CASSGAGQVTGELFF. The CDR3 coding sequence is TGTGCCAGCAGTGGGGCGGGGCAAGTCACCGGGGAGCTGTTTTTT.

For the CDR3, the DNA is TGCAGCGCTGGGGTGAGGGCATGGACAGATACGCAGTATTTT. It specifies CSAGVRAWTDTQYF. V gene TRBV29-1 combines with J gene TRBJ2-3; weak D call: TRBD2 (5 bases). V was pared by 7 bases and J by 3 bases, with 17 bases between. The CDR3 is made up of 14 amino acids. The germline V gene encodes CDR1 SQVTM and CDR2 ANQGSEA.

This clonotype was observed a few times. This chain joins TRBV20-1 and TRBJ2-7, with TRBD2 matching over 12 bases. Per germline, CDR1 DFQATT and CDR2 SNEGSKA (reference sequence). The CDR3 runs to 13 residues. V trimming: 8 bases; J trimming: 3 bases; junction bases outside the gene matches: 5. CDR3 in DNA: TGCAGTTACACGACTAGCGGGAGCTACGAGCAGTACTTC. This gives the protein CSYTTSGSYEQYF.

V gene TRBV13 combines with J gene TRBJ2-1; TRBD2 aligns across 7 bases. In germline, CDR1 is PRHDT, CDR2 FYEKMQ (reference sequence). J gave up 5 bases and V 7 bases, and 8 bases lay outside the gene matches. This CDR3 comprises 14 residues. The CDR3 nucleotides read TGTGCCAGCACCCTTAGCGGGTCTCACAATGAGCAGTTCTTC. As protein: CASTLSGSHNEQFF.

The chain carries TRBV24-1 and TRBJ2-1, with a tentative D call TRBD2 (6 bases). Trimming left V 7 bases short and J 8 bases short, with 14 bases between. CDR1 is KGHDR and CDR2 is SFDVKD in the germline V gene. This CDR3 is built from 13 residues. In nucleotides, the CDR3 is TGTGCCACCAGCTCTTGGGAGGCGCATGAGCAGTTCTTC. Its protein is CATSSWEAHEQFF.

The table lists this clonotype with a few counts. CDR3 sequence (DNA): TGCAGTGCCCACGACGGCGGGAGCTCCTACAATGAGCAGTTCTTC. Protein product: CSAHDGGSSYNEQFF. The V call is TRBV20-1, the J call TRBJ2-1; TRBD2 matches at 7 bases. The junction had 8 bases not matched to a gene; V was cut back by 6 bases and J by 0 bases. CDR1 DFQATT and CDR2 SNEGSKA come from the germline V gene (reference sequence). This CDR3 region has 15 residues.

This chain links TRBV20-1 with TRBJ2-7; the match to TRBD1 covers 10 bases. Germline loops: CDR1 DFQATT, CDR2 SNEGSKA (reference sequence). The CDR3 consists of 16 residues. V gave up 0 bases and J gave up 5 bases; unmatched junction bases: 10. The CDR3 coding sequence is TGCAGTGCTAGAGAGTACGGACAGGGGGGTTTCAACGAGCAGTACTTC. Translation gives CSAREYGQGGFNEQYF.

This clonotype showed up just a few times. This rearrangement joins TRBV28 to TRBJ2-7; D possibly corresponds to TRBD2 (6 bases). The V end lost 7 bases, the J end lost 0 bases, and 19 bases lay between the germline ends. Germline loops: CDR1 MDHEN, CDR2 SYDVKM. The CDR3 consists of 16 residues. CDR3 residues: CASIPGTAYSSYEQYF. Here the CDR3 DNA reads TGTGCCAGCATCCCCGGGACTGCGTACAGCTCCTACGAGCAGTACTTC.

The V gene is TRBV29-1, the J gene TRBJ2-1, with 8 bases that match TRBD2. The CDR3 runs to 16 residues. Germline CDR1 SQVTM, CDR2 ANQGSEA. The ends lost 0 bases at V and 3 bases at J; junction bases unmatched: 7. CDR3 in amino acids: CSVEDASSGLYNEQFF. The CDR3 DNA is TGCAGCGTTGAAGATGCGTCTAGCGGGCTCTACAATGAGCAGTTCTTC.

A few counts support this clonotype. For the CDR3, the DNA is TGCAGCGTTTTTGGGCCTAGAGGAAAAGCGGACTATGGCTACACCTTC. Its protein product is CSVFGPRGKADYGYTF. The chain employs TRBV29-1 and TRBJ1-2; D not certain. Germline values: CDR1 SQVTM, CDR2 ANQGSEA. The CDR3 spans 16 residues. Trimming took off 5 bases at V and 3 bases at J, with 22 bases between the two ends.

The chain joins TRBV12-3 or TRBV12-4 to TRBJ1-5; 7 bases agree with TRBD1. J gave up 11 bases and V 5 bases, and 6 bases lay outside the gene matches. The CDR3 is 12 residues long. In DNA, the CDR3 is TGTGCCAGCAGTCTCAGGGGGTATACCCAGCATTTT. Translation: CASSLRGYTQHF.

This clonotype showed up just a few times. The chain recombines TRBV6-1 with TRBJ1-2, with D hard to call. This CDR3 region has 15 residues. V was trimmed by 8 bases and J by 5 bases, leaving 21 bases between them. The germline V gene has CDR1 MNHNS and CDR2 SASEGT. This chain's CDR3 is CASAPDAIFTYGYTF. The CDR3, as DNA: TGTGCCAGCGCCCCCGATGCAATATTCACTTATGGCTACACCTTC.

This clonotype was observed a few times. The CDR3 DNA reads TGTGCCAGCAGACCAGGAGGGCAAGGCGCCGGGGAGCTGTTTTTT. Translating gives CASRPGGQGAGELFF. The chain uses TRBV7-7 and TRBJ2-2, with D perhaps matching TRBD2 (6 bases). There are 15 residues in the CDR3. The V gene lost 6 bases and the J gene lost 6 bases, with 17 bases spanning the gap. Germline V CDR1 and CDR2: SSHAT, FNYEAQ (reference sequence).

The rearrangement links TRBV12-3 or TRBV12-4 to TRBJ2-2, with TRBD1 matching 9 bases. The CDR3 is 15 residues long. Trimming removed 4 bases from V and 6 bases from J; junction bases left unmatched: 6. The CDR3 loop is CASSSPGTGSGELFF. CDR3 DNA sequence: TGTGCCAGCAGTTCCCCTGGGACAGGGTCCGGGGAGCTGTTTTTT.